The source of this T cell receptor beta chain is a study of beta chain features in type 1 diabetes. The CDR3 has 15 amino acids. Germline lookup yields CDR1 SEHNR and CDR2 FQNEAQ (reference sequence). The V gene end was trimmed by 5 bases and the J gene end by 5 bases; junction bases not matched to a gene: 9. cDNA synthesis used the whole RNA isolate, giving expressed TCRB sequences. Clones were read by immunoSEQ multiplex PCR, and TCRdb kept only the in-frame ones, dropping some. The sample has some 240,000 clones, approximately 11% seen once; the top ten hold less than 1.5%. Remarks on this clone: Its antigen is still unknown.

Study-level results: For patients, the naive, central memory and Treg TCRB repertoires appeared more alike than for healthy donors.

V usage is TRBV7-9 and J usage is TRBJ2-5; 9 bases are shared with TRBD1. The clonotype was recovered from a man aged 18 to 29 in good health. The sequencing input was central memory CD4+ T cells from blood. CDR3 region: CASSEDRGLGETQYF. CDR3 DNA sequence: TGTGCCAGCAGCGAGGACAGGGGCCTTGGGGAGACCCAGTACTTC.